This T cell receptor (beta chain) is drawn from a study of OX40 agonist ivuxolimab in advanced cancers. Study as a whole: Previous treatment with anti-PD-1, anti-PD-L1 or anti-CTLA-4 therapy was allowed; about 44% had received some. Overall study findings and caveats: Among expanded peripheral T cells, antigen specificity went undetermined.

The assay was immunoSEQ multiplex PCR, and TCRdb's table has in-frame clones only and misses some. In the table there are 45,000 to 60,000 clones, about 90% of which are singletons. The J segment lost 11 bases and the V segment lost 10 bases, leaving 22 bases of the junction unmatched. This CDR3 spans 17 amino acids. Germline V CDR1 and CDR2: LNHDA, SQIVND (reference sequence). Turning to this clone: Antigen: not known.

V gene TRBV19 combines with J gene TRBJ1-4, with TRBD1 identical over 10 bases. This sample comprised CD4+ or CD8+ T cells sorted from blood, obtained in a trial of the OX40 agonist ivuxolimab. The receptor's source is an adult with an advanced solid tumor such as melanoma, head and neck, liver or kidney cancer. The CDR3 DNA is TGTGCCACCAAGTTTCCCGGACGTGGGACAGGGGAGGAGAAACTGTTTTTT. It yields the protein CATKFPGRGTGEEKLFF.